This T cell receptor (beta chain) comes out of a study of blood T cell repertoires in COVID-19. Study-wide background: T cells, B-cell-depleted T cells, or PBMCs supplied cDNA or gDNA.

TCRdb keeps only in-frame clones here, not all; method: immunoSEQ multiplex PCR. This table holds 350,000 to 450,000 clones, approximately 90% found once. Participant reports of clinical history set cohort assignment. V shed 6 bases and J shed 6 bases, with 15 bases lying between them. This CDR3 has 14 amino acids. The germline V gene has CDR1 LGHNT and CDR2 FRNRAP. Sequencing was done on a sample of PBMCs or T cells enriched from blood (not recorded which). The chain is built from TRBV12-5 and TRBJ1-5; a weak D match, TRBD1 (5 bases). This clonotype was obtained from a woman between 40 and 55 years old who had been exposed to COVID-19. CDR3 protein: CASGPGEGIQPQHF. In DNA, the CDR3 is TGTGCTAGTGGCCCCGGGGAGGGGATTCAGCCCCAGCATTTT.